This T cell receptor (beta chain) was documented in a study of T cell responses to AZD1222 COVID-19 vaccine. The J segment lost 7 bases and the V segment lost 4 bases, leaving 3 bases of the junction unmatched. Germline V gives CDR1 SGHRS, CDR2 YFSETQ. This CDR3 comprises 14 residues. Study-wide results and caveats: Females made up more of the donors, who were largely white British, and clonal diversity may have come out too low. Seropositive AZD1222 recipients at baseline numbered only 6 or 7. Dominant at 160-218 and 743-854, vaccine-associated CD4 TCRs also spanned spike. The study reported that nearly half of spike-specific TCRs target unmutated variant regions.

Comment on this clone: The target antigen is unknown.

Produced via immunoSEQ multiplex PCR; TCRdb's table is partial and in-frame only. This sample has 140,000 to 150,000 clones, with over 90% found just once. This receptor was identified in an adult in good health. Source: peripheral blood, taken on day 0 of AZD1222 vaccination. This chain uses TRBV5-1 with TRBJ2-1; TRBD2 matches at 12 bases. The chain's CDR3 is CASSRGTSGNEQFF. The CDR3 nucleotides are TGCGCCAGCAGCCGAGGGACTAGCGGGAATGAGCAGTTCTTC.